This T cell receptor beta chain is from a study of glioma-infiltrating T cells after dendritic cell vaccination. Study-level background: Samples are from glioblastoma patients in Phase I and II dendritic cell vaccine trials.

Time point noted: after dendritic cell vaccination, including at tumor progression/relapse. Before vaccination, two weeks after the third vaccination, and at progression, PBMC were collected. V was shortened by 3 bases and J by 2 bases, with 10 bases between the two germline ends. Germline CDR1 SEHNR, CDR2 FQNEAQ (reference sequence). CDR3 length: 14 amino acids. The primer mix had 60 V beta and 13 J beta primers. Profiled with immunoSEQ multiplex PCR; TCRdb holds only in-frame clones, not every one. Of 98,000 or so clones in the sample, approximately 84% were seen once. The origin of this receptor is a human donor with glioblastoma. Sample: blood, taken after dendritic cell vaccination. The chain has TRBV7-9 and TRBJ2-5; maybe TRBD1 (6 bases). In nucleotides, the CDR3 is TGTGCCAGCAGCTTCGGGACAAATCAAGAGACCCAGTACTTC. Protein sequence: CASSFGTNQETQYF.